The clone carrying this T cell receptor (beta chain) was seen just once. Its antigen remains unknown. The PCR used 60 Vbeta and 13 Jbeta primers. Clones were sequenced by immunoSEQ multiplex PCR, and TCRdb holds only the in-frame ones, with some missing. The sample carries approximately 200,000 clones, about 77% recorded once. The V gene end was trimmed by 3 bases and the J gene end by 0 bases; junction bases not matched to a gene: 1. The CDR3 contains 16 residues. Germline CDR1 is SGHTA and CDR2 is FQGNSA. The sample originates from a study of cytomegalovirus exposure and HLA in healthy donors. Points from the study as a whole: Per a prior analysis, the majority of TCR beta V segments were productive roughly 90% or roughly 30% of the time.

The sample comprised PBMCs. This clonotype was sampled from a man under 40 in good health and CMV-seropositive. The rearrangement links TRBV7-2 to TRBJ2-3; 12 nucleotides agree with TRBD2. The CDR3, as DNA: TGTGCCAGCAGCTTGCTAGCGGGGGGGAGCACAGATACGCAGTATTTT. It is translated as CASSLLAGGSTDTQYF. The full variable domain, its missing parts supplied by reference TRBV7-2 and TRBJ2-3, is GAGVSQSPSNKVTEKGKDVELRCDPISGHTALYWYRQSLGQGLEFLIYFQGNSAPDKSGLPSDRFSAERTGGSVSTLTIQRTQQEDSAVYLCASSLLAGGSTDTQYFGPGTRLTVL.